The 19 T cell receptor beta chains presented below share a single source sample, sequenced in a study of post-analysis software for immune sequencing data. These TCRs are of unknown antigen specificity. Libraries were made from TCR beta cDNA, and they carried unique molecular identifiers. In TCRdb, the PCR reads were re-called with MiXCR into one record per CDR3 protein. The sample consists of 700,000 to 900,000 distinct CDR3 sequences, 40% to 55% of them appearing once. Study conclusions and caveats: Compared with controls, patients had more of roughly five TRBV segments, including TRBV5-6, TRBV5-1 and TRBV20-1.

Sequenced sample: blood. The receptors shown here come from a girl aged 5-17 years with multiple sclerosis.

The V gene is TRBV6-2 or TRBV6-3, the J gene TRBJ2-7; TRBD1 matches 7 bases. CDR3 length equals 14 residues. After removal of 2 bases from V and 2 bases from J, the junction contained 3 bases not matched to a gene. The germline gives CDR1 MNHEY, CDR2 SVGEGT. The CDR3 nucleotides are TGTGCCAGCAGTTACGGGGACAGCCCCTACGAGCAGTACTTC. It is translated as CASSYGDSPYEQYF.

A word on this clonotype: One end of the junction is discordant with germline, which a read error may explain. The chain recombines TRBV10-3 with TRBJ2-3; D uncertain. Germline V gene data show CDR1 as ENHRY and CDR2 as SYGVKD. The CDR3 totals 13 residues. CDR3 region: CAISESTTDTQYF. The CDR3 DNA reads as TGTGCCATCAGCGAGTCTACTACAGATACGCAGTATTTT.

The rearrangement uses TRBV7-8 and TRBJ2-7; 8 nucleotides align to TRBD1. The CDR3 extends over 14 amino acids. The ends lost 5 bases at V and 3 bases at J; junction bases unmatched: 6. Germline V gene data show CDR1 as SGHVS and CDR2 as FQNEAQ. CDR3 sequence (DNA): TGTGCCAGCAGCAAAGGCGACAGGGGCTACGAGCAGTACTTC. Amino acids: CASSKGDRGYEQYF.

The chain uses TRBV27 and TRBJ2-3, with D perhaps matching TRBD1 (6 bases). CDR3 size: 15 residues. Germline lookup yields CDR1 MNHEY and CDR2 SMNVEV (reference sequence). The ends were cut back, 0 bases at V and 8 bases at J, with 15 bases in the middle. The CDR3 protein is CASSLSADRGRTQYF. Here the CDR3 DNA reads TGTGCCAGCAGTTTATCCGCGGACAGAGGTCGTACGCAGTATTTT.

The chain employs TRBV4-1 and TRBJ2-3; D gene ambiguous. Germline V gene data show CDR1 as MGHRA and CDR2 as YSYEKL. Trimming pared 0 bases from V and 4 bases from J, leaving 8 bases between. The CDR3 totals 14 residues. The CDR3 sequence is CASSQERMADTQYF. CDR3 DNA: TGCGCCAGCAGCCAAGAACGTATGGCAGATACGCAGTATTTT.

This clonotype was seen more than once but under ten times. The chain carries TRBV7-2 and TRBJ2-3, with 11 positions matching TRBD2. The CDR3 consists of 18 residues. The V segment lost 0 bases and the J segment 2 bases; nucleotides outside the gene matches: 7. Per the germline V gene, CDR1 is SGHTA and CDR2 is FQGNSA. CDR3: CASSLAEILAGDTDTQYF. Here the CDR3 DNA reads TGTGCCAGCAGCTTAGCAGAAATACTAGCGGGGGACACAGATACGCAGTATTTT.

A note on this clonotype: Since a much larger clone is just one base distant, this may be a read error. The rearrangement uses TRBV28 and TRBJ2-7; D is possibly TRBD2 (5 bases). CDR3 length equals 12 residues. Trimming shortened V by 4 bases and J by 3 bases, and 7 bases separated the two germline ends. The germline V gene encodes CDR1 MDHEN and CDR2 SYDVKM. Here the CDR3 reads CASSYGIYEQYF. In DNA form, the CDR3 reads TGTGCCAGCAGTTACGGGATCTACGAGCAGTACTTC.

This chain links TRBV20-1 with TRBJ1-2; 7 bases align to TRBD1. V lost 4 bases to trimming and J lost 0 bases; unmatched junction nucleotides: 8. Germline loops: CDR1 DFQATT, CDR2 SNEGSKA (reference sequence). This CDR3 has 15 residues. CDR3: CSATSPGQPNYGYTF. The CDR3 bases are TGCAGTGCTACTAGTCCGGGACAGCCTAACTATGGCTACACCTTC.

The chain recombines TRBV7-9 with TRBJ2-5; 12 bases align to TRBD2. This CDR3 comprises 15 residues. J gave up 5 bases and V 5 bases, and 6 bases lay outside the gene matches. Germline V CDR1 and CDR2: SEHNR, FQNEAQ (reference sequence). CDR3 DNA sequence: TGTGCCAGCAGCCCGACTAGCGGGAGAGGGGAGACCCAGTACTTC. Translation gives CASSPTSGRGETQYF.

J is TRBJ1-2 and V is TRBV29-1, with D perhaps matching TRBD1 (6 bases). The V gene lost 7 bases and the J gene lost 6 bases, with 21 bases spanning the gap. Germline-derived CDR1 and CDR2 are SQVTM and ANQGSEA. The CDR3 runs to 14 residues. The CDR3 DNA sequence: TGCAGCGCGACAGACTTAGGGAGGGACAATGGCTACACCTTC. Translation gives CSATDLGRDNGYTF. The full variable domain, with the rest looked up from reference TRBV29-1 and TRBJ1-2, is SAVISQKPSRDICQRGTSLTIQCQVDSQVTMMFWYRQQPGQSLTLIATANQGSEATYESGFVIDKFPISRPNLTFSTLTVSNMSPEDSSIYLCSATDLGRDNGYTFGSGTRLTVV.

Remarks on this clonotype: The germline gene is not matched at one end of the junction; a read error may be the cause. This chain links TRBV6-2 or TRBV6-3 with TRBJ2-7; 7 positions match TRBD2. The length of the CDR3 is 14 residues. The germline gives CDR1 MNHEY, CDR2 SVGEGT. DNA for the CDR3: TGTGCCAGTTTTAGCGGGTCCCCCGTCTACGGGCAGTACTTC. Translated: CASFSGSPVYGQYF.

Only a few counts were recorded for this clonotype. The chain links TRBV7-9 to TRBJ2-7; 7 bases are shared with TRBD2. The trim removed 11 bases at V and 0 bases at J, leaving 7 bases unmatched. CDR1 is SEHNR, CDR2 FQNEAQ, per germline (reference sequence). The CDR3 sequence is 13 residues long. The CDR3 is CASLAPSSYEQYF. In DNA, the CDR3 is TGTGCCTCACTAGCGCCCAGCTCCTACGAGCAGTACTTC.

J is TRBJ2-1 and V is TRBV20-1; D may be TRBD2 (5 bases). The CDR3 loop spans 12 amino acids. The V gene's germline CDR1 is DFQATT and CDR2 SNEGSKA (reference sequence). V was clipped by 4 bases and J by 9 bases, with 13 bases between them. DNA for the CDR3: TGCAGTGCTATGGAGGCTAGCTTTGAGCAGTTCTTC. This translates into CSAMEASFEQFF.

The chain links TRBV27 to TRBJ2-4; D is ambiguous. CDR3 length equals 15 residues. CDR1 and CDR2 from the germline V gene are MNHEY and SMNVEV (reference sequence). The V end was cut by 2 bases, the J end by 4 bases, with 12 bases between. This CDR3 is CASSLEDGRKNIQYF. In DNA, the CDR3 is TGTGCCAGCAGTTTAGAGGACGGCCGAAAAAACATTCAGTACTTC.

The chain links TRBV7-2 to TRBJ1-2; no definite D call. In germline, CDR1 is SGHTA, CDR2 FQGNSA. V was clipped by 2 bases and J by 6 bases, with 10 bases between them. The CDR3 runs 13 residues. The CDR3 coding sequence is TGTGCCAGCAGCTTAATCGTCTGGGATGGCTACACCTTC. This encodes CASSLIVWDGYTF.

This clonotype came up once. V is TRBV7-3 and J is TRBJ2-3; 7 bases agree with TRBD2. V was pared by 3 bases and J by 7 bases, with 13 bases of the junction left unmatched. The CDR3 covers 16 residues. Germline CDR1 SGHTA, CDR2 FQGTGA. This CDR3 reads CASSLGAREGMNTQYF. CDR3 nucleotide sequence: TGTGCCAGCAGCTTGGGCGCCAGGGAGGGCATGAATACGCAGTATTTT.

The CDR3 DNA is TGTGCCAGCAGTCCTCGACAGGGCACGGGGGAAAAACTGTTTTTT. Translated: CASSPRQGTGEKLFF. The J gene is TRBJ1-4, the V gene TRBV2; 7 bases agree with TRBD1. This CDR3 is 15 amino acids long. V gave up 5 bases and J gave up 8 bases; unmatched junction bases: 11. Germline V gene data show CDR1 as SNHLY and CDR2 as FYNNEI.

The V call is TRBV30, the J call TRBJ1-4; no reliable D call. V was cut by 0 bases and J by 8 bases, with 4 bases left in between. The length of the CDR3 is 11 residues. Germline lookup yields CDR1 GTSNPN and CDR2 SVGIG (reference sequence). The CDR3 nucleotides read TGTGCCTGGAGTGTTCGCGAAAAACTGTTTTTT. Protein sequence: CAWSVREKLFF. The full variable domain, in which reference TRBV30 and TRBJ1-4 provide the parts outside the CDR3, is SQTIHQWPATLVQPVGSPLSLECTVEGTSNPNLYWYRQAAGRGLQLLFYSVGIGQISSEVPQNLSASRPQDRQFILSSKKLLLSDSGFYLCAWSVREKLFFGSGTQLSVL.

Only a few counts were recorded for this clonotype. This rearrangement joins TRBV6-5 to TRBJ2-7; D ambiguous. There are 15 residues in the CDR3. Trimming took 4 bases from V and 3 from J, leaving 16 bases between them. Per the germline V gene, CDR1 is MNHEY and CDR2 is SVGAGI. The CDR3 loop reads CASSSTRTSDYEQYF. As DNA, the CDR3 is TGTGCCAGCAGTTCGACCCGGACGTCGGACTACGAGCAGTACTTC.